Listed below are T cell receptor beta chains from one sample, sequenced in a study of cytomegalovirus exposure and HLA in healthy donors. Sequencing was performed with immunoSEQ multiplex PCR; in TCRdb, only in-frame clones are kept and a portion is missing. The profile shows about 95,000 clones, around 81% of them singletons. Sample: PBMCs. These receptors all stem from a woman between 70 and 85 years old in good health and CMV-seropositive. The CDR3 runs from the conserved cysteine through the conserved F or W. Size values are once, few and many counts, or a class for expanded clones, and some rows have none.

length	V	size	J	CDR3
15	TRBV27	NA	TRBJ2-7	CASSSQTGGWGEQYF
15	TRBV5-1	few	TRBJ2-7	CASSLLAGGSYEQYF
20	TRBV5-1	NA	TRBJ2-1	CASSWRGTSGSGLRYNEQFF
15	TRBV27	once	TRBJ2-7	CASSLSITARSEQYF
14	TRBV6-1	NA	TRBJ1-2	CASSKGQDLYGYTF
17	TRBV9	NA	TRBJ2-1	CASSVGPGQGGNNEQFF
16	TRBV4-1	NA	TRBJ2-7	CASSQERRQLGGEQYF
15	TRBV5-4	NA	TRBJ2-3	CASSPTSGKRETQYF
15	TRBV4-3	few	TRBJ1-2	CASSQEPTTNYGYTF
15	TRBV18	NA	TRBJ2-1	CASSPYGSSYNEQFF
10	TRBV29-1	NA	TRBJ2-1	CSTQAPEQFF
16	TRBV7-9	NA	TRBJ2-1	CASRRHSGSSYNEQFF
15	TRBV5-4	once	TRBJ2-1	CASSPPGQISHEQFF
15	TRBV11-2	NA	TRBJ2-6	CASRKGQAGANVLTF
18	TRBV2	NA	TRBJ1-3	CASSEKGAAIRSGNTIYF
14	TRBV5-1	NA	NA	CASSPNAGTYEQYF
14	TRBV7-6	NA	TRBJ2-1	CASSSASMVNEQFF
20	TRBV30	NA	TRBJ2-7	CAWSFSGTSGRVISSYEQYF
15	TRBV6-6	NA	TRBJ2-1	CASSYSARLADEQFF
14	TRBV18	NA	TRBJ2-7	CASSPDRGPREQYF
14	TRBV5-4	NA	TRBJ2-2	CASSFQRHTGELFF
15	TRBV2	few	TRBJ1-1	CASSAGRGTNTEAFF